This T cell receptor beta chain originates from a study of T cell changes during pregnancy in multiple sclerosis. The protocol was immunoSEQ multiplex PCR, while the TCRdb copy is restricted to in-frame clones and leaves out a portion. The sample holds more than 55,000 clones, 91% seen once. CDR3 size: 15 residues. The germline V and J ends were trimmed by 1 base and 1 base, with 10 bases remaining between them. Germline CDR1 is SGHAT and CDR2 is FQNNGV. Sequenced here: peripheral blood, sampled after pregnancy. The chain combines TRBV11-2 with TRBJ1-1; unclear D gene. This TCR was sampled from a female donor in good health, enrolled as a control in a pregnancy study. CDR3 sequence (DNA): TGTGCCAGCAGCTTAGGTATTCAGTCGAACACTGAAGCTTTCTTT. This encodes CASSLGIQSNTEAFF.